In its sample, the clone carrying this T cell receptor beta chain was seen many times. The sample holds other DNA sequences that translate to the same CDR3. Participants were aged roughly 18 to 90 years, lived in over 20 US areas, and enrolled virtually. Assignments of participants to cohorts depended upon their own reported clinical history. The entry originates in a study of blood T cell repertoires in COVID-19. Study background: Acute and convalescent COVID-19 samples came from the United States, Italy and Spain.

Per the study methods: Estimates of nucleated cell counts were drawn from the amplification of reference gene primers. The table came from immunoSEQ multiplex PCR; TCRdb's copy has only in-frame clones and leaves some out. The V and J calls and clone size were taken over from that table, and D and trimming were inferred from the DNA. The repertoire holds approximately 220,000 clones, with roughly 89% as singletons. The germline V and J ends were trimmed by 3 bases and 4 bases, with 7 bases remaining between them. In germline, CDR1 is DFQATT, CDR2 SNEGSKA (reference sequence). The CDR3 is 12 amino acids.

The specimen sequenced was PBMCs or T cells enriched from blood (not recorded which). The chain employs TRBV20-1 and TRBJ1-5; D gene unclear. This clonotype originated in a woman aged 40-49 years who had recovered from COVID-19. This CDR3 is CSASSGNQPQHF. The DNA of the CDR3 is TGCAGTGCTAGTAGCGGTAATCAGCCCCAGCATTTT.